The clone carrying this T cell receptor (beta chain) was detected only once. Relative to the germline gene, one junction end is altered; a read error may explain this. This specimen belongs to a study of blood T cell repertoires in COVID-19. The wider study: The United States, Italy and Spain provided the acute and convalescent COVID-19 samples. In each case, the material was cDNA or gDNA derived from T cells, B-cell-depleted T cells, or PBMCs.

Per germline, CDR1 SGHRS and CDR2 YFSETQ. This CDR3 has 15 residues. Authors' data handling: Nucleated cell counts were estimated from reference gene primer amplification. The table came from immunoSEQ multiplex PCR; TCRdb's copy has only in-frame clones and leaves some out. The V and J calls and clone size come from that table; D and trimming were worked out from the DNA. The data contain approximately 150,000 clones, around 89% of them singletons. The origin of this receptor is a man between 45 and 60 years old with active or convalescent COVID-19. J is TRBJ2-7 and V is TRBV5-1; D might be TRBD1 (6 bases). Sequenced sample: peripheral blood. CDR3 sequence (DNA): TGCACCAGCAGCTTGGCCATGGACAGCTCCTACGAGCAGTACTTC. It encodes CTSSLAMDSSYEQYF.